This T cell receptor (beta chain) was obtained from a study of cytomegalovirus exposure and HLA in healthy donors. Study details: The 90 to 150 validation repertoires, a later analysis reported, used the same platform as the 666 repertoires from the first cohort.

Profiled with immunoSEQ multiplex PCR; TCRdb holds only in-frame clones, not every one. The sample gives hundreds of thousands of clones, just over 85% of which show up once; 0.8% to 0.85% is in the top ten. Details on this clone: Its target is not known.

Findings and caveats of the study: Reportedly, diagnosis of cytomegalovirus status by the classifier showed high specificity and sensitivity. The authors confirmed in vitro that a few CMV-associated chains were specific for CMV antigens. 164 TCR beta chains were listed as cytomegalovirus-associated.

Between the trimmed V and J ends, which lost 2 bases and 13 bases, there was a span of 9 bases. The CDR3 covers 11 residues. The V gene's germline CDR1 is MNHEY and CDR2 SVGAGI. The sample taken for sequencing was PBMCs. This clonotype originated in a woman younger than 30 in good health and CMV-seronegative. The chain recombines TRBV6-5 with TRBJ2-1, with D possibly matching TRBD1 (5 bases). The CDR3 DNA follows: TGTGCCAGCAGTTACGGGGCGTACCAGTTCTTC. This translates into CASSYGAYQFF.